What follows describes a single TCR beta chain. This record belongs to a study of T cell changes during pregnancy in multiple sclerosis. Generated by immunoSEQ multiplex PCR, the TCRdb table keeps only in-frame clones and is missing some. The repertoire holds around 69,000 clones, with around 94% as singletons. Sequences were derived from peripheral blood, sampled in the third trimester of pregnancy. The source is a female donor in good health, enrolled as a control in a pregnancy study.

CDR3 loop: CSASKESSYEQYF. The CDR3 DNA is TGCAGCGCTTCCAAGGAGTCCTCCTACGAGCAGTACTTC. The V call is TRBV29-1, the J call TRBJ2-7; no clear D. CDR1 SQVTM and CDR2 ANQGSEA come from the germline V gene. The CDR3 consists of 13 residues. Trimming removed 7 bases from V and 0 bases from J, with 13 bases in between.